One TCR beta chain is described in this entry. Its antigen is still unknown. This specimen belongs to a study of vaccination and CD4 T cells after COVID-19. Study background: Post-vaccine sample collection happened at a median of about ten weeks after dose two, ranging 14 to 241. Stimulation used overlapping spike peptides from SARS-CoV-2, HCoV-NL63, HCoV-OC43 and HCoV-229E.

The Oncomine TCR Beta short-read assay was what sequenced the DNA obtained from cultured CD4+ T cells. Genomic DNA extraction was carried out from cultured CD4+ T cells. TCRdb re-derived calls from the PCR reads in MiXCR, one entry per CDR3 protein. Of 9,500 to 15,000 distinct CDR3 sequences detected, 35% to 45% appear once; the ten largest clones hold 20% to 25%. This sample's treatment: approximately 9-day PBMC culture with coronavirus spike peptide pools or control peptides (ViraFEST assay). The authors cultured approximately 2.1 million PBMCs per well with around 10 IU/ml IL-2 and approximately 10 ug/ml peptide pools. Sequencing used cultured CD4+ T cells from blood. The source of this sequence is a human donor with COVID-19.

The CDR3 is CASLVRSGNTIYF. The CDR3 region has the DNA TGTGCCAGCCTCGTGCGCTCTGGAAACACCATATATTTT. The rearrangement uses TRBV5-8 and TRBJ1-3; the D is unclear. Looked up from germline, CDR1 is SGHTS and CDR2 is YDEGEE. Trimming removed 7 bases at V and 0 bases at J, with 8 bases between. The CDR3 sequence is 13 residues long. Combining the CDR3 with reference TRBV5-8 and TRBJ1-3 gives the whole variable domain EAGVTQSPTHLIKTRGQQATLRCSPISGHTSVYWYQQALGLGLQFLLWYDEGEERNRGNFPPRFSGRQFPNYSSELNVNALELEDSALYLCASLVRSGNTIYFGEGSWLTVV.